Below are 26 T cell receptor beta chains sequenced from a single sample in a study of OX40 agonist ivuxolimab in advanced cancers. Sequencing was performed with immunoSEQ multiplex PCR; in TCRdb, only in-frame clones are kept and a portion is missing. The data contain tens of thousands of clones, roughly nine tenths of them singletons. This specimen was CD4+ or CD8+ T cells sorted from blood, taken in a trial of the OX40 agonist ivuxolimab. These receptors were taken from an adult with an advanced solid tumor such as melanoma, head and neck, liver or kidney cancer.

The V and J genes are TRBV27 and TRBJ2-3; 11 bases match TRBD2. The trim removed 4 bases at V and 1 base at J, leaving 10 bases unmatched. The CDR3 has 18 amino acids. Germline lookup yields CDR1 MNHEY and CDR2 SMNVEV (reference sequence). The CDR3 nucleotides are TGTGCCAGCAGTTCCGCAATCTCTAGCGGGGGGCGCACAGATACGCAGTATTTT. This sequence encodes CASSSAISSGGRTDTQYF.

The CDR3: CASSLFSGVSTDTQYF. The DNA of the CDR3 is TGTGCCAGCAGTTTGTTTAGCGGGGTTAGCACAGATACGCAGTATTTT. The chain joins TRBV27 to TRBJ2-3; 8 bases are shared with TRBD2. Trimming removed 3 bases from V and 0 bases from J; junction bases left unmatched: 5. The CDR3 sequence is 16 residues long. Germline lookup yields CDR1 MNHEY and CDR2 SMNVEV (reference sequence).

J is TRBJ2-7 and V is TRBV5-4; TRBD2 is a possible D gene (6 bases). In germline, CDR1 is SGHNT, CDR2 YYREEE (reference sequence). The CDR3 is made up of 12 amino acids. V lost 2 bases, J lost 6 bases, and 9 bases lay in between. The CDR3 region has the DNA TGTGCCAGCAGCTTTGGAGGGCCCGAGCAGTACTTC. Translating gives CASSFGGPEQYF. The full variable domain, rest sourced from reference TRBV5-4 and TRBJ2-7, is ETGVTQSPTHLIKTRGQQVTLRCSSQSGHNTVSWYQQALGQGPQFIFQYYREEENGRGNFPPRFSGLQFPNYSSELNVNALELDDSALYLCASSFGGPEQYFGPGTRLTVT.

The rearrangement links TRBV9 to TRBJ2-5; the match to TRBD2 covers 10 bases. Germline V gene sequence: CDR1 SGDLS, CDR2 YYNGEE. The CDR3 is 16 residues long. The V and J ends lost 2 bases and 2 bases, in that order; junction bases with no gene match: 6. CDR3 in DNA: TGTGCCAGCAGCGTTGATGGTAGCGGGGGGCAAGAGACCCAGTACTTC. It codes for CASSVDGSGGQETQYF.

In DNA form, the CDR3 reads TGCGCCAGCAGTGAGTCGTTGCGGCGGGATAGCACAGATACGCAGTATTTT. Protein product: CASSESLRRDSTDTQYF. This sequence joins TRBV10-2 and TRBJ2-3; the D gene is possibly TRBD2 (6 bases). With 0 bases removed from V and 0 bases from J, the gap between germline ends came to 13 bases. This CDR3 comprises 17 residues. The germline gives CDR1 WSHSY, CDR2 SAAADI.

The J gene is TRBJ2-7, the V gene TRBV28; D gene uncertain. The CDR3 covers 14 residues. Deletions cut 5 bases from V and 3 bases from J, with 14 bases between. Germline CDR1 and CDR2: MDHEN and SYDVKM. The CDR3 protein is CASSPDGSIYEQYF. CDR3 DNA sequence: TGTGCCAGCAGTCCGGACGGATCTATCTACGAGCAGTACTTC.

The CDR3 spells CASSIGQPQHF. In nucleotides, the CDR3 is TGTGCCAGTAGTATCGGTCAGCCCCAGCATTTT. This chain joins TRBV19 and TRBJ1-5; D not resolved. The length of the CDR3 is 11 residues. Trimming stripped 3 bases from V and 6 bases from J, with 3 bases between. In germline, CDR1 is LNHDA, CDR2 SQIVND (reference sequence).

The V call is TRBV28, the J call TRBJ2-7; TRBD1 matches at 10 bases. CDR3 length: 17 amino acids. Per the germline V gene, CDR1 is MDHEN and CDR2 is SYDVKM. V shed 3 bases and J 6 bases; nucleotides not matched to a gene: 14. The CDR3 DNA sequence: TGTGCCAGCAGTTTCAGTCCGAGTACCGGGACAGGGGCCGAGCAGTACTTC. Its protein product is CASSFSPSTGTGAEQYF.

This sequence joins TRBV5-5 and TRBJ1-3; D unresolved. This CDR3 is 16 amino acids long. The germline V gene encodes CDR1 SGHKS and CDR2 YYEKEE (reference sequence). Deletions cut 1 base from V and 4 bases from J, with 15 bases between. The DNA for the CDR3 is TGTGCCAGCAGCTTGCCTGGGTCCCAGGCCGGAAACACCATATATTTT. Translated, it gives CASSLPGSQAGNTIYF.

The chain uses TRBV5-6 and TRBJ2-1; D might be TRBD2 (7 bases). CDR1 is SGHDT, CDR2 YYEEEE, per germline. V dropped 0 bases and J dropped 6 bases, with 13 bases sitting between them. CDR3 size: 15 residues. CDR3 region: CASSLGGGAPNEQFF. CDR3 DNA sequence: TGTGCCAGCAGCTTGGGAGGGGGGGCGCCCAATGAGCAGTTCTTC.

This chain uses TRBV6-5 with TRBJ2-1; 12 bases are shared with TRBD2. The CDR3 sequence is 15 residues long. The V segment lost 6 bases and the J segment 10 bases; nucleotides outside the gene matches: 10. Per germline, CDR1 MNHEY and CDR2 SVGAGI. CDR3 DNA sequence: TGTGCCAGCAGCCCGACTAGCGGGGGAACTGGGGAGCAGTTCTTC. Its protein product is CASSPTSGGTGEQFF.

The chain combines TRBV10-3 with TRBJ2-7; no definite D call. Trimming removed 2 bases from V and 2 bases from J, with 7 bases in between. The CDR3 loop spans 13 amino acids. Germline values: CDR1 ENHRY, CDR2 SYGVKD. This CDR3 reads CAISEDGPYEQYF. CDR3 in DNA: TGTGCCATCAGTGAGGACGGTCCCTACGAGCAGTACTTC.

The chain combines TRBV7-8 with TRBJ2-7; the D gene is possibly TRBD1 (5 bases). Germline CDR1 and CDR2: SGHVS and FQNEAQ. This CDR3 region has 11 residues. The ends were cut back, 5 bases at V and 6 bases at J, with 8 bases in the middle. CDR3 loop: CASSQGPEQYF. CDR3 bases: TGTGCCAGCAGCCAGGGCCCCGAGCAGTACTTC. Complete variable domain (other parts from reference TRBV7-8 and TRBJ2-7): GAGVSQSPRYKVAKRGQDVALRCDPISGHVSLFWYQQALGQGPEFLTYFQNEAQLDKSGLPSDRFFAERPEGSVSTLKIQRTQQEDSAVYLCASSQGPEQYFGPGTRLTVT.

This clone showed up just a few times. The J gene is TRBJ1-2, the V gene TRBV21-1; the DNA was not used to check the table's D call, TRBD1. TRBV21-1 is a listed pseudogene. The CDR3 is 14 residues long. CDR3 sequence: CASTVRDRDEGYTF. In DNA, the CDR3 is TGTGCCAGCACCGTCCGGGACAGGGATGAAGGCTACACCTTC.

This clone was detected only once. The rearrangement uses TRBV6-4 and TRBJ1-5; TRBD1 is a possible D gene (5 bases). The CDR3 runs to 14 residues. V was clipped by 11 bases and J by 8 bases, with 22 bases between them. Germline lookup yields CDR1 MRHNA and CDR2 SNTAGT. The CDR3 nucleotides read TGTGCCCTAGGGAGGGGCTTAAAGTATAAGCCCCAGCATTTT. Translating gives CALGRGLKYKPQHF.

This clone was recorded once. This sequence joins TRBV6-1 and TRBJ1-1; D call uncertain. Trimming took off 10 bases at V and 10 bases at J, with 19 bases between the two ends. The CDR3 contains 12 residues. The germline V gene has CDR1 MNHNS and CDR2 SASEGT. The CDR3 DNA is TGTGCCACCGAACGGGGTTTAGAGGGAGCTTTCTTT. This gives the protein CATERGLEGAFF.

V and J are TRBV13 and TRBJ1-2; D is uncertain. The CDR3 covers 12 residues. CDR1 and CDR2 (germline): PRHDT, FYEKMQ (reference sequence). V gave up 1 base and J gave up 5 bases, with 5 bases separating them. CDR3 residues: CASSLVAYGYTF. CDR3 DNA sequence: TGTGCCAGCAGCTTAGTAGCTTATGGCTACACCTTC.

The chain has TRBV28 and TRBJ1-6, with a tentative D call TRBD1 (5 bases). The CDR3 is 17 amino acids. CDR1 is MDHEN and CDR2 is SYDVKM in the germline V gene. V was clipped by 7 bases and J by 3 bases, with 19 bases between them. The CDR3 sequence: CASNYPVGEGYNSPLHF. CDR3 DNA sequence: TGTGCCAGCAACTACCCGGTGGGGGAGGGCTATAATTCACCCCTCCACTTT.

In nucleotides, the CDR3 is TGCAGTGCCGGGACGGGGGAGCAGTTCTTC. This codes for CSAGTGEQFF. The V and J genes are TRBV20-1 and TRBJ2-1; D tentatively reads TRBD1 or TRBD2 (5 bases each). Looked up from germline, CDR1 is DFQATT and CDR2 is SNEGSKA (reference sequence). CDR3 length equals 10 residues. V was clipped by 6 bases and J by 10 bases, with 10 bases between them.

This chain connects TRBV6-6 to TRBJ1-5, with D unclear. Per germline, CDR1 MNHNY and CDR2 SVGAGI (reference sequence). Deletions cut 0 bases from V and 8 bases from J, with 8 bases between. This CDR3 is built from 13 residues. CDR3 DNA: TGTGCCAGCAGTTACTCCCGAATCGAGCCCCAGCATTTT. This translates into CASSYSRIEPQHF.

This clone appeared a single time. The rearrangement uses TRBV9 and TRBJ2-1; 12 nucleotides match TRBD1. The V gene end was trimmed by 2 bases and the J gene end by 8 bases; junction bases not matched to a gene: 8. The CDR3 has 16 residues. In germline, CDR1 is SGDLS, CDR2 YYNGEE. The CDR3 coding sequence is TGTGCCAGCAGCGTCACCGGGACAGGGGGCTTAGATGAGCAGTTCTTC. Encoded protein: CASSVTGTGGLDEQFF.

This clone was detected once. This chain uses TRBV11-2 with TRBJ2-5; unclear D gene. There are 14 residues in the CDR3. Per the germline V gene, CDR1 is SGHAT and CDR2 is FQNNGV. Trimming shortened V by 2 bases and J by 2 bases, and 9 bases separated the two germline ends. For the CDR3, the DNA is TGTGCCAGCAGCTTAATCGTGGGACAAGAGACCCAGTACTTC. It yields the protein CASSLIVGQETQYF.

The V call is TRBV7-6, the J call TRBJ2-3; 7 bases agree with TRBD2. CDR1 SGHVS and CDR2 FNYEAQ come from the germline V gene. Losses at the gene ends were 5 bases for V and 3 bases for J; bases not matched to a gene: 5. The CDR3 has 14 amino acids. The CDR3 is CASSRSGETDTQYF. In DNA form, the CDR3 reads TGTGCCAGCAGCCGAAGCGGGGAGACAGATACGCAGTATTTT.

The genes are TRBV7-9 and TRBJ1-1; tentatively, D is TRBD1 (5 bases). The CDR3 extends over 15 amino acids. Trimming removed 7 bases from V and 6 bases from J, with 21 bases in between. CDR1 is SEHNR, CDR2 FQNEAQ, per germline (reference sequence). DNA of the CDR3: TGTGCCAGCAACCCTAGTGGGGCAGGTGGAGCTGAAGCTTTCTTT. Translating it yields CASNPSGAGGAEAFF. The full variable domain, in which reference TRBV7-9 and TRBJ1-1 provide the parts outside the CDR3, is DTGVSQNPRHKITKRGQNVTFRCDPISEHNRLYWYRQTLGQGPEFLTYFQNEAQLEKSRLLSDRFSAERPKGSFSTLEIQRTEQGDSAMYLCASNPSGAGGAEAFFGQGTRLTVV.

This rearrangement joins TRBV28 to TRBJ2-3; D may be TRBD2 (6 bases). V lost 5 bases and J lost 0, with 27 bases in between. CDR3 length equals 20 residues. Germline V gives CDR1 MDHEN, CDR2 SYDVKM. CDR3 in amino acids: CASSPLAGRTHPSSTDTQYF. The CDR3 DNA follows: TGTGCCAGCAGTCCCCTGGCGGGGAGAACACATCCATCTAGCACAGATACGCAGTATTTT.

The chain recombines TRBV6-5 with TRBJ1-2, with D perhaps TRBD1 (5 bases). Trimming removed 2 bases from V and 2 bases from J, with 9 bases in between. The CDR3 has 14 amino acids. CDR1 and CDR2 from the germline V gene are MNHEY and SVGAGI. The CDR3 nucleotides are TGTGCCAGCAGTTACGGGGCAGGGAACTATGGCTACACCTTC. This translates into CASSYGAGNYGYTF.